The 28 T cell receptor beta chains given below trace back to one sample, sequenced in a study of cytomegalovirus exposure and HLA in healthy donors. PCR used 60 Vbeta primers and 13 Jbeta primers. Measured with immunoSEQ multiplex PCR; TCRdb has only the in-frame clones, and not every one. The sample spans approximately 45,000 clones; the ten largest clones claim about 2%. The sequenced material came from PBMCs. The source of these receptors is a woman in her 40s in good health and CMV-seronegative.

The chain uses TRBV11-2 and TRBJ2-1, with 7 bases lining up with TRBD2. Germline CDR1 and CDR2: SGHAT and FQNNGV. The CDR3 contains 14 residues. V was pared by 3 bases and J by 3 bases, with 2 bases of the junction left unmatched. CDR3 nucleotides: TGTGCCAGCAGCTTGTGGACTAGCTACAATGAGCAGTTCTTC. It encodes CASSLWTSYNEQFF. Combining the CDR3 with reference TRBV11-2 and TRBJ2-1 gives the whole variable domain EAGVAQSPRYKIIEKRQSVAFWCNPISGHATLYWYQQILGQGPKLLIQFQNNGVVDDSQLPKDRFSAERLKGVDSTLKIQPAKLEDSAVYLCASSLWTSYNEQFFGPGTRLTVL.

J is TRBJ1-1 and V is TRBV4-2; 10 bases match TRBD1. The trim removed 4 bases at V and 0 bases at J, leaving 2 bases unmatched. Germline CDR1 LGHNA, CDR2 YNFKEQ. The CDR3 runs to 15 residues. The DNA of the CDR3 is TGTGCCAGCAGCCGGGACAGGGGTATGAACACTGAAGCTTTCTTT. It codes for CASSRDRGMNTEAFF.

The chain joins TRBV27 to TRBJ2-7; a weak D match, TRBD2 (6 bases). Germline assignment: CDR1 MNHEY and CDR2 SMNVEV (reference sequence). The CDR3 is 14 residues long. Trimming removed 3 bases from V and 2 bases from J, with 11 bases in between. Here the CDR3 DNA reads TGTGCCAGCAGTTTGCGGGGTAATGCCTACGAGCAGTACTTC. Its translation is CASSLRGNAYEQYF.

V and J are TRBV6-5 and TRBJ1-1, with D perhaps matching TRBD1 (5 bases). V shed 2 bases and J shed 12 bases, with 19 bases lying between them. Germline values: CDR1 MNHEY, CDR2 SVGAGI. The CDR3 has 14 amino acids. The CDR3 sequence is CASSYLSGQGQTFF. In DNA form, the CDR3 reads TGTGCCAGCAGTTACCTCTCTGGGCAGGGCCAAACTTTCTTT.

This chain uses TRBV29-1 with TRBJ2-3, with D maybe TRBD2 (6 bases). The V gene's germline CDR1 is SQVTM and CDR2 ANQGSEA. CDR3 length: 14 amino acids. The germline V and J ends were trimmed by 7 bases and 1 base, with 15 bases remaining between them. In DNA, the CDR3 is TGCAGCGAAAAACGGGACTCAGGCACAGATACGCAGTATTTT. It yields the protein CSEKRDSGTDTQYF.

Here the CDR3 reads CASSLRDDSNQPQHF. The CDR3 DNA reads as TGTGCCAGCAGCTTGCGGGATGACAGCAATCAGCCCCAGCATTTT. The V call is TRBV5-5, the J call TRBJ1-5; D uncertain. The V and J ends lost 1 base and 1 base respectively, with 9 bases between them. The germline V gene has CDR1 SGHKS and CDR2 YYEKEE (reference sequence). This CDR3 has 15 residues.

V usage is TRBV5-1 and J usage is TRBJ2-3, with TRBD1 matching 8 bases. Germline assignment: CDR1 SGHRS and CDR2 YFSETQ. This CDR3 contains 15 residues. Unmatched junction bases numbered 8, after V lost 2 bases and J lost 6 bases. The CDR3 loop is CASSLTGQGWDTQYF. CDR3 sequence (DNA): TGCGCCAGCAGCTTAACAGGACAGGGCTGGGATACGCAGTATTTT.

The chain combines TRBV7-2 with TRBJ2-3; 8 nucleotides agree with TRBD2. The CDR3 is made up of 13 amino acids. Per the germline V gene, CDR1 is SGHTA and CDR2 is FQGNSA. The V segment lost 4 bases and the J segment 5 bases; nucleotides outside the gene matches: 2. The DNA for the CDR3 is TGTGCCAGCAGCTATACTAGCGGAGATACGCAGTATTTT. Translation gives CASSYTSGDTQYF.

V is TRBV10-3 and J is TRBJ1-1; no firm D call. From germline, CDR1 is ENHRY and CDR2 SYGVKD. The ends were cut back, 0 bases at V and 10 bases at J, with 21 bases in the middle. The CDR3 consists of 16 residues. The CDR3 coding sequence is TGTGCCATCAGTGAGTCCACTGCGGCAGCTAGTCTTGGAGCTTTCTTT. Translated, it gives CAISESTAAASLGAFF.

CDR3 in amino acids: CASSSSPGVGNQPQHF. CDR3 nucleotides: TGTGCCAGCAGCTCCTCCCCGGGGGTTGGCAATCAGCCCCAGCATTTT. The chain carries TRBV6-6 and TRBJ1-5; D is perhaps TRBD1 (5 bases). The V gene's germline CDR1 is MNHNY and CDR2 SVGAGI (reference sequence). This CDR3 has 16 amino acids. V was trimmed by 6 bases and J by 2 bases, leaving 17 bases between them.

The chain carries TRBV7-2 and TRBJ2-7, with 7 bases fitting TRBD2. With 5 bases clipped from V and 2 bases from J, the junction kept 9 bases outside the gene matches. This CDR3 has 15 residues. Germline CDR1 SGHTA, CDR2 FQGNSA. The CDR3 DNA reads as TGTGCCAGCAGCCTGAGCGGGGCGAAACCCTACGAGCAGTACTTC. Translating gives CASSLSGAKPYEQYF.

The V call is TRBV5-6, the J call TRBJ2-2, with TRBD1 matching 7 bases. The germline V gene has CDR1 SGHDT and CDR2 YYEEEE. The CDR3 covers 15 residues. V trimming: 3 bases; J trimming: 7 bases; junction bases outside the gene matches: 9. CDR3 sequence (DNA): TGTGCCAGCAGCTACGGGACAGCCTCCGTCGGGGAGCTGTTTTTT. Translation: CASSYGTASVGELFF.

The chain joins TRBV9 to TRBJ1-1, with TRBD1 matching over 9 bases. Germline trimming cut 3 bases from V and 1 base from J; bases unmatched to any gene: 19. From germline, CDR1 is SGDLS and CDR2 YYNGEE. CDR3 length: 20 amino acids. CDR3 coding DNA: TGTGCCAGCAGCGAGGGGAGGATTACAGGGGGCCTTTCTGGGAACACTGAAGCTTTCTTT. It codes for CASSEGRITGGLSGNTEAFF.

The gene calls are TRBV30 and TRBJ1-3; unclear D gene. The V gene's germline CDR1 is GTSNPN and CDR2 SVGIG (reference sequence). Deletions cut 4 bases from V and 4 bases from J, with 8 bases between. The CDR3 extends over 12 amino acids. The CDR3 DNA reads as TGTGCCTGGAATGGCGGGGGAAACACCATATATTTT. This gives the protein CAWNGGGNTIYF.

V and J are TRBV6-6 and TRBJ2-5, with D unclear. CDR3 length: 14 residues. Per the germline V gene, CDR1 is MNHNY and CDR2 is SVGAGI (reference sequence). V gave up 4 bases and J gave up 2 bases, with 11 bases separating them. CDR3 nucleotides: TGTGCCAGCAGTTCAATTACTTCTCAAGAGACCCAGTACTTC. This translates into CASSSITSQETQYF.

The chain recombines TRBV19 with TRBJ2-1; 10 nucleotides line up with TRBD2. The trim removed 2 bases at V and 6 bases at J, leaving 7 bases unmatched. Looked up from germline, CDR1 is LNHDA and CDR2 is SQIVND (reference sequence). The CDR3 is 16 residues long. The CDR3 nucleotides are TGTGCCAGTAGTATAAGGGGAATAGCGGGGGGCAATGAGCAGTTCTTC. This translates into CASSIRGIAGGNEQFF.

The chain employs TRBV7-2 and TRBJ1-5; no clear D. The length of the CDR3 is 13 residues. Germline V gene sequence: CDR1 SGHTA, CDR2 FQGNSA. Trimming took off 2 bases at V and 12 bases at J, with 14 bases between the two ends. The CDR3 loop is CASSLNLRGGQHF. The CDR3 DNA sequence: TGTGCCAGCAGCTTAAATTTACGGGGTGGCCAGCATTTT.

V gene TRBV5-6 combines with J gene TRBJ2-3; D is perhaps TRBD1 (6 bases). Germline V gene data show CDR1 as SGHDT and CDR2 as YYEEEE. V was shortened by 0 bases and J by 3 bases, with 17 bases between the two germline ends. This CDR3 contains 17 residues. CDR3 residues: CASSLGSGAQGTDTQYF. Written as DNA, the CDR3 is TGTGCCAGCAGCTTGGGGTCGGGCGCCCAGGGGACAGATACGCAGTATTTT.

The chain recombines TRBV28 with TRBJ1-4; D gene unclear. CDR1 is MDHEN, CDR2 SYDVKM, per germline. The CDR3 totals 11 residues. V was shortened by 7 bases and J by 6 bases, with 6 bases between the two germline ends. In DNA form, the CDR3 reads TGTGCCAGCATAGAGGATGAAAAACTGTTTTTT. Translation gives CASIEDEKLFF.

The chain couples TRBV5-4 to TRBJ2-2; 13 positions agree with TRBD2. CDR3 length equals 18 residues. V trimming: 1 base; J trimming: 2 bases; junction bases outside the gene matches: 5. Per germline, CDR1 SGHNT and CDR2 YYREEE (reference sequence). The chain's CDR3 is CASSLTSGGAVNTGELFF. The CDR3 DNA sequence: TGTGCCAGCAGCTTGACTAGCGGGGGGGCCGTTAACACCGGGGAGCTGTTTTTT.

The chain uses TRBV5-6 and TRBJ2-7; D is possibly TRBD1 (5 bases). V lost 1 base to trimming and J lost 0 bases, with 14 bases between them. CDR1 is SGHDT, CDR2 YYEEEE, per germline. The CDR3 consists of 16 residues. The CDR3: CASSLWGRPSSYEQYF. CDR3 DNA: TGTGCCAGCAGCTTGTGGGGCAGGCCGAGCTCCTACGAGCAGTACTTC. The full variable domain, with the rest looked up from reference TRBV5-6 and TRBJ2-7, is DAGVTQSPTHLIKTRGQQVTLRCSPKSGHDTVSWYQQALGQGPQFIFQYYEEEERQRGNFPDRFSGHQFPNYSSELNVNALLLGDSALYLCASSLWGRPSSYEQYFGPGTRLTVT.

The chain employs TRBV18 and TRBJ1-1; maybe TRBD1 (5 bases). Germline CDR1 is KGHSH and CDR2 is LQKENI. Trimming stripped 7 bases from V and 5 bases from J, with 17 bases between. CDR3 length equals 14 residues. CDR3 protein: CASLDQGTRTEAFF. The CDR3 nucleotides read TGTGCCAGCTTAGACCAGGGCACGCGGACTGAAGCTTTCTTT.

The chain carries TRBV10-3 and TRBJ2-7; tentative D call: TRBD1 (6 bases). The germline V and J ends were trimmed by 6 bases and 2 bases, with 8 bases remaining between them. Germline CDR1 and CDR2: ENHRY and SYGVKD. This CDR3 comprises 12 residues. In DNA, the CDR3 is TGTGCCATCAGCAGGGACACCTACGAGCAGTACTTC. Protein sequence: CAISRDTYEQYF.

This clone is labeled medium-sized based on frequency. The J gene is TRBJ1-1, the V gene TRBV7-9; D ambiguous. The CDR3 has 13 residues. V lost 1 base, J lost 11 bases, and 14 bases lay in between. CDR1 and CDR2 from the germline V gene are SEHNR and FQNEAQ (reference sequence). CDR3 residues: CASSLVISGAAFF. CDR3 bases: TGTGCCAGCAGCTTAGTTATTTCTGGTGCGGCTTTCTTT.

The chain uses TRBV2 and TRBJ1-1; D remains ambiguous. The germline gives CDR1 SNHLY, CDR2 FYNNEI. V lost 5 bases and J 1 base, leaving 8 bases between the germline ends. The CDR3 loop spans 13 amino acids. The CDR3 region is CASSPTGNTEAFF. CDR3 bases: TGTGCCAGCAGTCCGACGGGGAACACTGAAGCTTTCTTT.

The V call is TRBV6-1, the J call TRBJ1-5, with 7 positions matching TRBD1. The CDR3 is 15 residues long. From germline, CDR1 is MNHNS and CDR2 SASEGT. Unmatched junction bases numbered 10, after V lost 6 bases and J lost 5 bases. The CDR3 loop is CASRIRDSRYQPQHF. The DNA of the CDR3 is TGTGCCAGCAGGATCCGGGACAGCCGTTATCAGCCCCAGCATTTT.

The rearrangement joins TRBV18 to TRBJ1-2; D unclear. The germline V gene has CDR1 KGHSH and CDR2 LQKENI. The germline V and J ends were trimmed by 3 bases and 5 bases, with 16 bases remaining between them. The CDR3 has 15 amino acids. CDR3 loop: CASSPSETNTYGYTF. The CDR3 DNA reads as TGTGCCAGCTCACCCTCAGAGACTAACACATATGGCTACACCTTC.

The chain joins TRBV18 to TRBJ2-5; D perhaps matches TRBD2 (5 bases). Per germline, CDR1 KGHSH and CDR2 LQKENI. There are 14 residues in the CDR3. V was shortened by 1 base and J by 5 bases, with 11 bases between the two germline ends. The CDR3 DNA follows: TGTGCCAGCTCACCACTGGCTAGAGGGGAGACCCAGTACTTC. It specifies CASSPLARGETQYF.